Included here is one TCR beta chain sequence, with context. Its antigen is not identified. Trimming removed 1 base from V and 7 bases from J; junction bases left unmatched: 4. Germline-derived CDR1 and CDR2 are ENHRY and SYGVKD. The CDR3 is made up of 15 amino acids. Sequencing libraries made from TCR beta cDNA carried unique molecular identifiers. Each CDR3 protein gets one entry after TCRdb re-called the PCR reads with MiXCR. Of hundreds of thousands of distinct CDR3 sequences listed, about 32% are singletons. The sample comes from a study of post-analysis software for immune sequencing data. Study-wide findings and caveats: Four or five TRBV segments (TRBV5-6, TRBV5-1 and TRBV20-1 among them) occurred more frequently in patients than in controls.

This clonotype was obtained from a girl aged 5-17 years with multiple sclerosis. The sequenced material came from blood. The V gene is TRBV10-3, the J gene TRBJ1-6; 7 nucleotides line up with TRBD1. CDR3: CAISELRGLNSPLHF. The CDR3 DNA sequence: TGTGCCATCAGTGAGTTAAGGGGGCTAAATTCACCCCTCCACTTT.